This T cell receptor beta chain was profiled in a study of T cell changes during pregnancy in multiple sclerosis. In germline, CDR1 is SGHRS, CDR2 YFSETQ. Trimming removed 3 bases from V and 5 bases from J, with 12 bases in between. The CDR3 is 13 residues long. A single count supports this clone. TCRdb's table, derived via immunoSEQ multiplex PCR, lists solely in-frame clones and lacks some. This sample has more than 100,000 clones; roughly nine tenths occur once, and the top ten carry around 0.92%. The V call is TRBV5-1, the J call TRBJ2-7; no definite D call. Sequencing was performed on peripheral blood, taken after pregnancy. The source of this sequence is a female donor with multiple sclerosis, enrolled in a pregnancy study. In nucleotides, the CDR3 is TGCGCCAGCAGCTACCTAACTAAAGACGAGCAGTACTTC. Protein: CASSYLTKDEQYF. The whole variable domain, filled in from reference TRBV5-1 and TRBJ2-7, reads KAGVTQTPRYLIKTRGQQVTLSCSPISGHRSVSWYQQTPGQGLQFLFEYFSETQRNKGNFPGRFSGRQFSNSRSEMNVSTLELGDSALYLCASSYLTKDEQYFGPGTRLTVT.